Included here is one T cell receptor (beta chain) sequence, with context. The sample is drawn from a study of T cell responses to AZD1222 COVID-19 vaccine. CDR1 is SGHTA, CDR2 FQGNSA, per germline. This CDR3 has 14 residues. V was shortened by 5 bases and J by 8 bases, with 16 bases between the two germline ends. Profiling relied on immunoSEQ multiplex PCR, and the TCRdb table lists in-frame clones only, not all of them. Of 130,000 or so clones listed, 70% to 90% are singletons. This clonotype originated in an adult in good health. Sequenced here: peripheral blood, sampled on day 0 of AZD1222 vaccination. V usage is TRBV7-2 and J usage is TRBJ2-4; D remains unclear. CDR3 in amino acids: CASSTGPSVDIQYF. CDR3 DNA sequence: TGTGCCAGCAGCACCGGGCCTTCCGTGGACATTCAGTACTTC.